Sequencing of this TCR beta chain was carried out in a study of cytomegalovirus exposure and HLA in healthy donors. Study-level findings and limits: A few of the chains that were CMV-associated were confirmed in vitro to be specific for CMV antigens.

This clone has a handful of counts. The antigen is not known. PCR was performed using 60 Vbeta and 13 Jbeta primers. The repertoire was sequenced with immunoSEQ multiplex PCR; TCRdb's copy has only in-frame clones and lacks some. The sample has 99,000 or so clones; over 75% are singletons. The V and J ends lost 0 bases and 4 bases, in that order; junction bases with no gene match: 5. Germline lookup yields CDR1 MNHNS and CDR2 SASEGT. There are 16 residues in the CDR3. V usage is TRBV6-1 and J usage is TRBJ1-5; 8 nucleotides line up with TRBD1. This sequence originates from a man aged 25-40 years in good health and CMV-seropositive. Material: PBMCs. The CDR3 region is CASSEAPRGLNQPQHF. The CDR3 DNA follows: TGTGCCAGCAGTGAAGCTCCCAGGGGGCTAAATCAGCCCCAGCATTTT.